The present T cell receptor (beta chain) was sequenced within a study of T cells in Graves' hyperthyroidism and ophthalmopathy. V dropped 5 bases and J dropped 7; count of bases not matched to a gene: 13. The CDR3 extends over 15 amino acids. RNA transcripts gave rise to amplified TCR beta CDR3 regions. An initial round of RT-PCR targeting the TCR CDR3 relied on the HTBI primer set. TCRdb called the multiplex PCR reads again in MiXCR, with one record for every CDR3 protein. The sample lists hundreds of thousands of distinct CDR3 sequences, about 16% occurring once. This clonotype was seen many times. Sequencing used blood. The V call is TRBV12-3 or TRBV12-4, the J call TRBJ1-2; 7 bases are shared with TRBD1. The TCR originated in a woman in her late teens or twenties with Graves' ophthalmopathy. The CDR3 nucleotides are TGTGCCAGCAGTACCACCCCGACAGGGCGCGGTGGCTACACCTTC. Translated, it gives CASSTTPTGRGGYTF.